What follows are 11 T cell receptor beta chains derived from one specimen sequenced in a study of blood T cell repertoires in COVID-19. Method: immunoSEQ multiplex PCR; TCRdb's copy keeps in-frame clones and lacks some. Among roughly 160,000 clones, over 70% were seen once, and the ten largest hold 3.4%. Sequencing used PBMCs or T cells enriched from blood (not recorded which). These receptors all come from a woman aged 60 to 75 who had recovered from COVID-19.

The gene calls are TRBV19 and TRBJ2-6; weak D call: TRBD2 (6 bases). This CDR3 comprises 15 residues. Germline-derived CDR1 and CDR2 are LNHDA and SQIVND (reference sequence). The V and J ends lost 2 bases and 1 base respectively, with 6 bases between them. The CDR3 is CASSIRGSGANVLTF. Here the CDR3 DNA reads TGTGCCAGTAGTATACGGGGGTCTGGGGCCAACGTCCTGACTTTC.

The V and J genes are TRBV12-3 or TRBV12-4 and TRBJ2-5, with TRBD2 matching 8 bases. The CDR3 runs 13 residues. With 3 bases clipped from V and 5 bases from J, the junction kept 2 bases outside the gene matches. For the CDR3, the DNA is TGTGCCAGCAGTTTCGGGGGGGATGAGACCCAGTACTTC. As protein: CASSFGGDETQYF.

The chain joins TRBV7-3 to TRBJ2-3; TRBD2 aligns across 7 bases. The CDR3 totals 17 residues. Looked up from germline, CDR1 is SGHTA and CDR2 is FQGTGA. J lost 0 bases, V lost 1 base, and 7 bases had no gene match. CDR3 loop: CASSLNSRGGSTDTQYF. As DNA, the CDR3 is TGTGCCAGCAGCTTAAACTCTCGCGGGGGAAGCACAGATACGCAGTATTTT.

This clone was counted between two and nine times. CDR3 sequence reads: CASSRDRGSPLHF. The CDR3, as DNA: TGTGCCAGCAGCCGGGACAGGGGATCACCCCTCCACTTT. The V and J genes are TRBV3-1 (or the pseudogene TRBV3-2) and TRBJ1-6; TRBD1 agrees at 10 bases. The CDR3 loop spans 13 amino acids. CDR1 and CDR2 from the germline V gene are LGHDT and YNNKEL (reference sequence). Trimming took 4 bases from V and 10 from J; bases not matched to a gene: 1.

The rearrangement joins TRBV29-1 to TRBJ2-3, with D possibly TRBD1 on 6 matching bases. The V and J ends lost 8 bases and 0 bases respectively, with 12 bases between them. This CDR3 comprises 13 residues. CDR1 and CDR2 from the germline V gene are SQVTM and ANQGSEA. Here the CDR3 DNA reads TGCAGCTCTCGACAGGCCAGCACAGATACGCAGTATTTT. This gives the protein CSSRQASTDTQYF.

This sequence joins TRBV7-8 and TRBJ1-6; tentative D call: TRBD1 (6 bases). The CDR3 sequence is 14 residues long. Germline-derived CDR1 and CDR2 are SGHVS and FQNEAQ. Deletions cut 1 base from V and 12 bases from J, with 13 bases between. The CDR3 DNA sequence: TGTGCCAGCAGCTTAGGATTAGGGGACAAACCCCTCCACTTT. Protein sequence: CASSLGLGDKPLHF.

The V and J genes are TRBV5-1 and TRBJ2-3; 9 nucleotides agree with TRBD2. The CDR3 spans 15 residues. CDR1 is SGHRS and CDR2 is YFSETQ in the germline V gene. V trimming: 3 bases; J trimming: 4 bases; junction bases outside the gene matches: 6. The CDR3 nucleotides read TGCGCCAGCAGCTCCGGGACTAGCAGCGCAGATACGCAGTATTTT. Its protein is CASSSGTSSADTQYF.

This rearrangement joins TRBV11-3 to TRBJ2-5; possibly TRBD1 for D (5 bases). Germline CDR1 is SGHNT and CDR2 is YENEEA. CDR3 length equals 14 residues. Trimming removed 1 base from V and 2 bases from J, with 8 bases in between. The CDR3 spells CASSLGGGQETQYF. Written as DNA, the CDR3 is TGTGCCAGCAGCTTAGGGGGCGGTCAAGAGACCCAGTACTTC.

This clone was counted a single time. The genes are TRBV12-5 and TRBJ2-1; weak D call: TRBD2 (6 bases). The CDR3 consists of 15 residues. Germline CDR1 LGHNT, CDR2 FRNRAP. The germline V and J ends were trimmed by 4 bases and 11 bases, with 21 bases remaining between them. The CDR3 reads CASGSTFVGGRKQFF. Here the CDR3 DNA reads TGTGCTAGTGGTTCAACTTTCGTCGGGGGACGGAAGCAGTTCTTC.

V gene TRBV29-1 combines with J gene TRBJ2-1; TRBD2 aligns across 8 bases. Trimming took 3 bases from V and 3 from J; bases not matched to a gene: 4. The CDR3 extends over 14 amino acids. Germline V gene sequence: CDR1 SQVTM, CDR2 ANQGSEA. DNA for the CDR3: TGCAGCGTTGACGGGGGGGCTCACTACAATGAGCAGTTCTTC. As protein: CSVDGGAHYNEQFF.

CDR3 nucleotide sequence: TGTGCCAGTAGTGTGGGACTAGCGGGGGGTGGAGAGACCCAGTACTTC. Residues: CASSVGLAGGGETQYF. The chain links TRBV19 to TRBJ2-5, with 15 bases matching TRBD2. The ends lost 5 bases at V and 4 bases at J; junction bases unmatched: 5. The CDR3 extends over 16 amino acids. Germline CDR1 is LNHDA and CDR2 is SQIVND (reference sequence).